This is a list of T cell receptor beta chains from one sample in a study of T-cell reconstitution after alpha-beta-depleted transplantation in children. TCRdb passed the PCR reads through MiXCR, listing each CDR3 protein once. The table includes roughly 500,000 distinct CDR3 sequences, 10% to 13% detected once. The sample in question was PBMCs, obtained before TCRalphabeta/CD19-depleted stem cell transplant. These receptors all come from a child aged 2-15 years with inherited bone marrow failure, due to receive a stem cell transplant. Each CDR3 is given without its conserved first and last residue. D genes are given only for firm matches. Size values are once, few and many counts, or a class for expanded clones, and some rows have none.

size | V | D | CDR3
. | TRBV30 | . | AWNGWLWGEQY
many | TRBV12-3/TRBV12-4 | TRBD2 | ASSLRLAGYNEQF
many | TRBV6-1 | TRBD2 | ASSDKGRARIDEQF
few | TRBV24-1 | TRBD2 | ASSGGSNADTQY
many | TRBV27 | TRBD2 | ASSSGTRGRGNTGELF
. | TRBV29-1 | . | SVGRGISTDTQY
. | TRBV18 | TRBD2 | ASSPRSAGASYNEQF
many | TRBV29-1 | TRBD1 | SALGTGEKAF
many | TRBV7-9 | . | ASSLARGPMTGELF
many | TRBV29-1 | TRBD2 | SVREGLGANEQF
. | TRBV10-3 | TRBD2 | AISEMASGRGTGELF
few | TRBV18 | TRBD1 | ASSPLDRAGDTEAF
many | TRBV12-3/TRBV12-4 | TRBD1 | ASSWTGSSYNEQF
. | TRBV11-2 | . | ASSLWTDTQY
many | TRBV20-1 | . | SARASYEQY
. | TRBV10-1 | TRBD2 | ASSDEREGGEQF
few | TRBV23-1 | TRBD2 | ASSQSSGGVCNEQF
many | TRBV20-1 | . | SARYARQNQH
. | TRBV11-2 | TRBD2 | ASSQGWLAGVDEQF
many | TRBV4-2 | . | ASSQAIAEQETQY
. | TRBV6-1 | TRBD2 | ASSPYLAGGLDEQF
. | TRBV7-2 | . | ASSLGSRRTIY
. | TRBV4-3 | TRBD1 | ASSRRSGTGLDEQY
few | TRBV11-2 | TRBD1 | ASSPRQGGSYGYT
. | TRBV10-3 | . | AILVTGTYEQY
many | TRBV11-1 | . | ASSFLLPGTYPYNEQF
. | TRBV12-3/TRBV12-4 | . | ASSLATNQPQH
. | TRBV5-1 | . | ASSGVVNTEAF
. | TRBV15 | . | ATSRRDSRYNEQF
many | TRBV6-2/TRBV6-3 | . | ASSSLLSNQPQH
. | TRBV10-2 | TRBD2 | ASRASGRDTGELF
many | TRBV1 | . | TSSQGVFAGSGETQY
. | TRBV29-1 | TRBD2 | SVQRDLTDTQY
many | TRBV5-1 | TRBD1 | ASSGQGASTGELF
many | TRBV18 | . | ASSPRLSINEQF
. | TRBV7-9 | TRBD2 | ASSYAGGGIYNEQF
many | TRBV4-3 | TRBD2 | ASSQETSFFGTDTQY
many | TRBV12-3/TRBV12-4 | TRBD2 | ASSPNEAGGYEQY
many | TRBV6-1 | . | ASSEWDNTY
many | TRBV12-3/TRBV12-4 | TRBD2 | ASSLTSGSPHNEQF
many | TRBV12-3/TRBV12-4 | . | ASSPGPEAF